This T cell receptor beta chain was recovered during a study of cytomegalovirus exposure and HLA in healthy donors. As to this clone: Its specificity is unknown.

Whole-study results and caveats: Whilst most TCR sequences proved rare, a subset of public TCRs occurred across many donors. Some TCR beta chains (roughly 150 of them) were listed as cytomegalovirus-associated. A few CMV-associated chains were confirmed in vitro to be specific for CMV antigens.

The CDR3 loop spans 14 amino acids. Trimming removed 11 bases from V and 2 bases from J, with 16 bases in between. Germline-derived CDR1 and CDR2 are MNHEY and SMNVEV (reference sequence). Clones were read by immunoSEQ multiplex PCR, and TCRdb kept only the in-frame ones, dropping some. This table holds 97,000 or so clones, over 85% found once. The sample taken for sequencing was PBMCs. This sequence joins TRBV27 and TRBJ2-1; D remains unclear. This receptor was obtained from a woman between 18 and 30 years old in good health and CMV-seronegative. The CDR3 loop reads CAAASSTPYNEQFF. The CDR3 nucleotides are TGTGCCGCCGCCTCCTCTACTCCCTACAATGAGCAGTTCTTC.